A single sample is the source of the 2 T cell receptor beta chains below, sequenced in a study of a mutant IDH1 vaccine in newly diagnosed glioma. What these receptors recognize is not known. Clones were sequenced by immunoSEQ multiplex PCR, and TCRdb holds only the in-frame ones, with some missing. The table lists under 150,000 clones, 90% of them singletons. Stated time point: week 11, during vaccination. In the vaccine, a single dose held 300 ug of the mutant IDH1 20-mer peptide, along with topical imiquimod. The specimen was PBMCs, collected from a glioma patient whose treatment included an IDH1 peptide vaccine. The source of these receptors is a woman aged 50 to 60 with glioma.

V gene TRBV5-1 combines with J gene TRBJ2-1; 9 positions agree with TRBD1. CDR1 is SGHRS, CDR2 YFSETQ, per germline. V was pared by 4 bases and J by 9 bases, with 11 bases of the junction left unmatched. CDR3 length: 15 residues. The CDR3 spells CASSGGGTGGGEQFF. The CDR3 region has the DNA TGCGCCAGCAGCGGTGGGGGAACAGGGGGCGGTGAGCAGTTCTTC.

The V call is TRBV11-3, the J call TRBJ1-4; unclear D gene. CDR3 size: 14 residues. The germline V gene encodes CDR1 SGHNT and CDR2 YENEEA. With 1 base removed from V and 8 bases from J, the gap between germline ends came to 11 bases. DNA of the CDR3: TGTGCCAGCAGCTTAGGAGTAGCTCGGGAAAAACTGTTTTTT. Encoded protein: CASSLGVAREKLFF.